The 2 T cell receptor beta chains below come from one sample, sequenced in a study of blood T cells in healthy people across ages. With a J-beta primer mix and a sample-barcoded 5' primer, a second PCR ran about 7 to 11 cycles. TCRdb re-derived calls from the 5' RACE reads in MiXCR, one entry per CDR3 protein. Of some 1,800,000 distinct CDR3 sequences in the sample, about 39% were seen once. The sample taken for sequencing was blood. Every receptor here comes from a human donor in good health.

In this sample, this clonotype turned up a few times. The V and J genes are TRBV24-1 and TRBJ2-1; D is uncertain. The CDR3 has 16 amino acids. The germline CDR1 and CDR2 sequences are KGHDR and SFDVKD. Trimming took 3 bases from V and 0 from J, leaving 11 bases between them. This chain's CDR3 is CATSDAGGFSYNEQFF. CDR3 coding DNA: TGTGCCACCAGTGATGCAGGTGGATTCTCCTACAATGAGCAGTTCTTC.

This chain uses TRBV14 with TRBJ1-2; possible D gene TRBD1, 5 bases. The CDR3 totals 13 residues. Germline V gives CDR1 SGHDN, CDR2 FVKESK. V gave up 0 bases and J gave up 6 bases, with 8 bases separating them. The CDR3, as DNA: TGTGCCAGCAGCCAAGAGTTGGGGCATGGCTACACCTTC. This codes for CASSQELGHGYTF.